This T cell receptor (beta chain) was observed in a study of T cell repertoires in aging, cancer and after chemotherapy. About the research overall: Paired samples before and after chemotherapy came from glioblastoma patients receiving temozolomide-based therapy.

The V and J ends lost 7 bases and 10 bases, in that order; junction bases with no gene match: 7. The CDR3 covers 13 residues. Regarding this clonotype: What it binds is not known.

Notes on the study in general: The repertoire data cannot show anything about immunological memory following chemotherapy. Median generation probability rose over the chemotherapy interval in each cancer cohort, suggesting rebound thymic output.

TRB rearrangements spanning V, D and J were amplified using mixed TRB-A/B primers. TCRdb re-analysed the multiplex PCR reads in MiXCR, keeping a single row per CDR3 protein. This table holds over a thousand distinct CDR3 sequences, approximately 28% found once. Peripheral blood genomic DNA, not sorted cells or RNA, was the template. The chain employs TRBV12-3 or TRBV12-4 and TRBJ1-4, with 9 nucleotides matching TRBD1. Sequencing was done on a sample of blood. The sequence came from a human donor with a solid tumor. CDR3 in amino acids: CASKGQGVGKLFF. The CDR3 region has the DNA TGTGCCAGCAAGGGACAGGGTGTCGGAAAACTGTTTTTT.